This entry lists 9 T cell receptor beta chains sequenced from one sample in a study of cytomegalovirus exposure and HLA in healthy donors. This table comes from immunoSEQ multiplex PCR, and its TCRdb copy is limited to in-frame clones, with some not included. The profile covers approximately 280,000 clones, with 88% appearing a single time and around 0.92% taken by the ten largest. The sequenced sample consisted of PBMCs. The source is a woman aged 18-29 years in good health and CMV-seronegative.

The gene calls are TRBV6-5 and TRBJ1-1; D is uncertain. Trimming left V 6 bases short and J 8 bases short, with 16 bases between. Germline values: CDR1 MNHEY, CDR2 SVGAGI. CDR3 length: 13 residues. The DNA for the CDR3 is TGTGCCAGCAGGCCCAAAATCCGGGGAGAAGCTTTCTTT. The encoded protein is CASRPKIRGEAFF.

J is TRBJ2-2 and V is TRBV9; perhaps TRBD1 as D (5 bases). Germline V gene sequence: CDR1 SGDLS, CDR2 YYNGEE. This CDR3 region has 15 residues. The germline V and J ends were trimmed by 6 bases and 2 bases, with 14 bases remaining between them. The CDR3 sequence is CASTGAPLNTGELFF. CDR3 in DNA: TGTGCCAGCACTGGGGCCCCCTTAAACACCGGGGAGCTGTTTTTT.

The J gene is TRBJ1-5, the V gene TRBV19, with D perhaps TRBD1 (5 bases). The CDR3 length is 12 residues. CDR1 LNHDA and CDR2 SQIVND come from the germline V gene (reference sequence). Trimming took 8 bases from V and 0 from J, leaving 5 bases between them. The CDR3 is CASDSSNQPQHF. In nucleotides, the CDR3 is TGTGCCAGTGACAGTAGCAATCAGCCCCAGCATTTT.

The V gene is TRBV18, the J gene TRBJ2-7, with 8 bases aligning to TRBD1. CDR3 length equals 17 residues. The ends lost 1 base at V and 1 base at J; junction bases unmatched: 9. Germline loops: CDR1 KGHSH, CDR2 LQKENI. Written as DNA, the CDR3 is TGTGCCAGCTCACCACGGAATCGAACAGGGGGGTCCTACGAGCAGTACTTC. Its translation: CASSPRNRTGGSYEQYF.

V is TRBV28 and J is TRBJ2-7; possible D gene TRBD2, 7 bases. The CDR3 consists of 15 residues. With 3 bases removed from V and 4 bases from J, the gap between germline ends came to 16 bases. Germline V gene lookup returns CDR1 MDHEN and CDR2 SYDVKM. CDR3 region: CASSFQQGGSYEQYF. In DNA form, the CDR3 reads TGTGCCAGCAGTTTCCAACAGGGAGGGTCATACGAGCAGTACTTC.

The rearrangement joins TRBV5-4 to TRBJ2-7, with 8 bases that match TRBD2. The germline V gene encodes CDR1 SGHNT and CDR2 YYREEE (reference sequence). The CDR3 sequence is 13 residues long. Trimming at V came to 5 bases and at J to 1 base, leaving 2 bases not matched to a gene. DNA for the CDR3: TGTGCCAGCAGTGTAGCGGGGTCCTACGAGCAGTACTTC. Translated, it gives CASSVAGSYEQYF.

This clone appeared a single time. V usage is TRBV25-1 and J usage is TRBJ1-5; 8 bases are shared with TRBD1. The CDR3 runs to 13 residues. Germline trimming cut 4 bases from V and 7 bases from J; bases unmatched to any gene: 3. Per the germline V gene, CDR1 is MGHDK and CDR2 is SYGVNS. DNA of the CDR3: TGTGCCAGCAGTGGGACAGGGAACCAGCCCCAGCATTTT. Translating gives CASSGTGNQPQHF.

The chain uses TRBV10-1 and TRBJ2-7; 9 bases fit TRBD2. CDR1 is WNHNN, CDR2 SYGVQD, per germline (reference sequence). The CDR3 is made up of 16 amino acids. V was pared by 2 bases and J by 3 bases, with 8 bases of the junction left unmatched. The CDR3 sequence is CASSEMAGGPIYEQYF. In nucleotides, the CDR3 is TGCGCCAGCAGTGAGATGGCGGGAGGGCCCATCTACGAGCAGTACTTC.

The genes are TRBV5-1 and TRBJ1-2; D gene ambiguous. The CDR3 totals 13 residues. Germline V gives CDR1 SGHRS, CDR2 YFSETQ. Trimming removed 4 bases from V and 5 bases from J, with 12 bases in between. The CDR3, as DNA: TGCGCCAGCAGCCCACTCCGGGATTATGGCTACACCTTC. This codes for CASSPLRDYGYTF.